This T cell receptor (beta chain) comes out of a study of CD8 T cells in Susac syndrome. RNA amounts of roughly 0.5 to 1 ug underwent reverse transcription with random hexamers. Amplification of TCR beta CDR3 used immunoSEQ multiplex PCR across 54 Vbeta and 13 Jbeta. TCRdb fed the immunoSEQ multiplex PCR reads into MiXCR, producing one record per CDR3 protein. The data hold 150,000 to 200,000 distinct CDR3 sequences, with roughly 96% observed a single time. Looked up from germline, CDR1 is KGHDR and CDR2 is SFDVKD. Between the trimmed V and J ends, which lost 3 bases and 6 bases, there was a span of 14 bases. CDR3 length: 15 amino acids. This clonotype was seen once.

The chain couples TRBV24-1 to TRBJ2-1; D ambiguous. Sequences were obtained from CD8+ T cells from PBMCs. The receptor was derived from a human donor with multiple sclerosis. The CDR3 loop reads CATSDPTARGNEQFF. The CDR3 coding sequence is TGTGCCACCAGTGATCCAACAGCCCGTGGCAATGAGCAGTTCTTC.